The sequence of this T cell receptor (beta chain) was determined in a study of T cells after yellow fever vaccination. Whole-study context: SMART-Seq v4 Ultra Low Input handled preparation of low-cell-number fractions. Notes on the study in general: The study found a weaker secondary response that peaked faster, day 5 versus 15. Clones that expanded after primary vaccination mostly reappeared after the booster (over 95% CD4, approximately 89% CD8).

This CDR3 has 13 amino acids. Germline CDR1 is MNHEY and CDR2 is SVGAGI. V was trimmed by 11 bases and J by 3 bases, leaving 17 bases between them. A universal primer site and UMIs were added as TCR cDNA was made by 5'RACE template switching. Via MiXCR, TCRdb re-called the 5' RACE reads, giving one row per CDR3 protein. The sample holds some 600,000 distinct CDR3 sequences, roughly an eighth seen once. This clonotype was detected many times. Its antigen remains unknown. The chain combines TRBV6-5 with TRBJ2-7, with D possibly matching TRBD2 (7 bases). This TCR was recovered from a man aged 25 to 40 who received the YFV17D yellow fever vaccine. The source was PBMCs, collected on the day of the yellow fever booster vaccination. CDR3 amino acids: CAGLEGGDYEQYF. In DNA, the CDR3 is TGTGCCGGCCTCGAGGGGGGGGACTACGAGCAGTACTTC.